Listed here are 2 T cell receptor beta chains from one sample, sequenced in a study of blood T cells in healthy people across ages (dated by TCRdb to about 2015). Libraries came from 5' RACE. The listed sequencing device is Illumina HiSeq 2500. The second PCR ran for roughly 7 to 11 cycles and used a J-beta primer mix along with a sample-barcoded 5' primer. TCRdb reran the public reads through fastp at Q25 and MiXCR, keeping productive beta chains. Entries are consolidated by CDR3 protein sequence, retaining the most common genes and DNA. The sample table shows about 1.6 million distinct CDR3 sequences, and almost 35% are seen once. The ten biggest clones cover approximately 10% of the sample. The sequenced sample consisted of blood. The receptors originated from a woman aged 25 to 39 in good health.

The sample holds one count of this clonotype. The chain joins TRBV20-1 to TRBJ1-2; D not certain. V shed 0 bases and J shed 6 bases, with 8 bases lying between them. The length of the CDR3 is 12 residues. Germline CDR1 reads DFQATT; CDR2 reads SNEGSKA (reference sequence). The CDR3 DNA is TGCAGTGCTAGAGAGTCAGACCATGGCTACACCTTC. It yields the protein CSARESDHGYTF.

Remarks on this clonotype: One end of the junction is discordant with germline, which a read error may explain. The chain joins TRBV12-3 or TRBV12-4 to TRBJ1-2; D unresolved. The CDR3 is 14 amino acids. The DNA of the CDR3 is TGTGCCAGCAGTTTAGATGAAGCTAACTGTGGCTACACCTTC. The encoded protein is CASSLDEANCGYTF.